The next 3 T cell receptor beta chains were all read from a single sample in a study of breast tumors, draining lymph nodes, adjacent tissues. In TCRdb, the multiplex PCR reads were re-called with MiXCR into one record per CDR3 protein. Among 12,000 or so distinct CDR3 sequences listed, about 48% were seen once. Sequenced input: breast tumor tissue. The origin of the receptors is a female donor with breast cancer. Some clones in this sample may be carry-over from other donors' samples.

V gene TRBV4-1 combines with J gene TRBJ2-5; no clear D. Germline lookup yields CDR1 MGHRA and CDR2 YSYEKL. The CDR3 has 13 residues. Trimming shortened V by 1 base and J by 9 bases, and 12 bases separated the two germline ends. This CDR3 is CASSQVQWQPQYF. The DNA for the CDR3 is TGCGCCAGCAGCCAAGTTCAGTGGCAGCCCCAGTACTTC.

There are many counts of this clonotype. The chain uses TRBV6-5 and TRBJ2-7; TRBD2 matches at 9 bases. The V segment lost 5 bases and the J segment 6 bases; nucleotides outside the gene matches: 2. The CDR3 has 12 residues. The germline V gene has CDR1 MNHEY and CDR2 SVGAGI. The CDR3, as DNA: TGTGCCAGCAGTCCTAGCGGGGCCGAGCAGTACTTC. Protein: CASSPSGAEQYF.

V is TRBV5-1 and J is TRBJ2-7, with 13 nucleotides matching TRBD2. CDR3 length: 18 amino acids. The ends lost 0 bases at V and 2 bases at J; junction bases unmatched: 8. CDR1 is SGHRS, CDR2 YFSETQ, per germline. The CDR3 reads CASSLAPTSGGVAYEQYF. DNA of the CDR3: TGCGCCAGCAGCTTGGCCCCCACTAGCGGGGGGGTGGCCTACGAGCAGTACTTC.